This T cell receptor beta chain was profiled in a study of T cells after yellow fever vaccination. Study-wide background: The fractions with low cell numbers were processed using SMART-Seq v4 Ultra Low Input. Study observations and caveats: On re-exposure, the response was weaker but peaked faster, at day 5 versus 15.

Note on this clonotype: The antigen remains undetermined. One junction end does not reproduce the germline sequence, and a read error may be involved.

The CDR3 runs to 16 residues. Looked up from germline, CDR1 is DFQATT and CDR2 is SNEGSKA (reference sequence). They built TCR cDNA with 5'RACE template switching, a step that put in a universal primer site and UMIs. MiXCR was run by TCRdb on the 5' RACE reads, yielding one entry per CDR3 protein. Of 300,000 to 400,000 distinct CDR3 sequences in the sample, over 5% were seen once. This sequence was found in a man aged 30-40 years who received the YFV17D yellow fever vaccine. The specimen was PBMCs, collected 5 days after the yellow fever booster vaccination. The chain recombines TRBV20-1 with TRBJ2-7; D is perhaps TRBD2 (6 bases). CDR3 amino acids: CCARGAEGLRTYEQYF. The CDR3 nucleotides are TGCTGTGCTAGAGGGGCCGAGGGACTGAGAACCTACGAGCAGTACTTC.